The entry below describes one T cell receptor (beta chain). As yet, its antigen is unknown. The source of the sample is a study of T-cell reconstitution after alpha-beta-depleted transplantation in children. Broader study findings: Reports say that about two months after transplant, the alpha-beta T cells came out of several hundred graft clones that had expanded. High day-60 TCRbeta diversity in some patients came from surviving recipient T cells and thymic progenitors. T-cell counts and diversity at one year following transplant were attributed mainly to newly produced T cells.

Unique molecular identifiers were built into the TCRbeta library. TCRdb reanalysed the PCR reads using MiXCR and keeps one entry per CDR3 protein. The table has around 300,000 distinct CDR3 sequences, roughly 7.8% seen once. Germline V gene lookup returns CDR1 SGHAT and CDR2 FQNNGV. The CDR3 contains 14 residues. Trimming stripped 1 base from V and 2 bases from J, with 8 bases between. This rearrangement joins TRBV11-2 to TRBJ2-5; D is unresolved. This sequence was found in a female patient aged 2-9 years who had a stem cell transplant for Fanconi anemia, so the T cells may come from the graft donor. This material consisted of peripheral blood, taken 360 days after TCRalphabeta/CD19-depleted stem cell transplant. The CDR3 coding sequence is TGTGCCAGCAGCTTAGTCGACCTACAAGAGACCCAGTACTTC. It specifies CASSLVDLQETQYF.